Detailed here is one T cell receptor (beta chain). What it binds is unknown. V was trimmed by 1 base and J by 8 bases, leaving 11 bases between them. CDR3 length equals 13 residues. Germline V gene sequence: CDR1 LNHDA, CDR2 SQIVND (reference sequence). This entry comes from a study of regulatory T cells in long-lasting Graves disease. Study results and limitations: Persistent disease was characterized by preferential usage of TRBV28, TRBJ1-2 and TRBJ2-5.

Time point in this sample: persistent/refractory GD, antithyroid drugs over 5 years with positive TRAb. Generation of the TCR library employed RNA extracted from PBMCs. In Xi'an, China, an endocrinology department was the source of patients. Arm-PCR with iRepertoire HTBI primers amplified the CDR3 regions for these TCR beta libraries. MiXCR was run by TCRdb on the multiplex PCR reads, yielding one entry per CDR3 protein. Among roughly 700,000 distinct CDR3 sequences listed, about 30% were seen once. The starting material was peripheral blood mononuclear cells (PBMCs), obtained when the disease was refractory, from a patient treated with antithyroid drugs. The chain couples TRBV19 to TRBJ1-2; a weak D match, TRBD1 (6 bases). The source is a female donor with Graves disease. CDR3 nucleotide sequence: TGTGCCAGTAGTATAGCCAGGGGTGGCGGCTACACCTTC. It translates to CASSIARGGGYTF.